This T cell receptor beta chain emerged from a study of blood T cell repertoires in COVID-19. Study at large: Nucleic acid was either cDNA or gDNA, and it came from T cells, B-cell-depleted T cells, or PBMCs.

Measured with immunoSEQ multiplex PCR; TCRdb has only the in-frame clones, and not every one. Of around 200,000 clones listed, about 87% are singletons. Study members were between about 18 and 95 years old and lived in 24 US regions. Recovered Cohort 3 donors showed two negative PCRs, clearance, or symptom resolution. V lost 7 bases, J lost 3 bases, and 9 bases lay in between. The CDR3 length is 12 residues. Material for sequencing was PBMCs or T cells enriched from blood (not recorded which). The V call is TRBV12-3 or TRBV12-4, the J call TRBJ1-1; possibly TRBD1 for D (5 bases). The receptor comes from a man aged 25-45 years who had recovered from COVID-19. The CDR3 region has the DNA TGTGCCAGCACCCAAGGGGACACTGAAGCTTTCTTT. Residues: CASTQGDTEAFF.